This T cell receptor (beta chain) was sequenced in a study of blood T cell repertoires in COVID-19 (TCRdb year 2020). About the investigation overall: Samples from collaborators originated in the United States, Italy and Spain and spanned both the acute and convalescent phases of COVID-19. The prospective study material was composed of cDNA or gDNA derived from T cells, B-cell-depleted T cells, or PBMCs. Subjects who had been exposed to COVID-19, were actively infected with it, or had recovered from it provided the deeply sampled blood TCRbeta repertoires that made up the dataset. The repertoires were released in a freely available public database intended as a resource for research on the immune response to SARS-CoV-2. The samples were drawn from two sources: the first 160 participants of the ongoing ImmuneRACE study, and over 950 subjects contributed by 6 global collaborators. Sample metadata almost always included a de-identified subject ID, COVID-19 status, age in years and sex. Where available, HLA class I and class II types were taken from metadata supplied by the sample provider and were not determined by assay-based typing.

The immunoSEQ Assay, a bias-controlled multiplex PCR, was used to amplify TCRbeta CDR3 regions from genomic DNA. As for the authors' bioinformatics: The number of nucleated cells in each sample was estimated by amplification of reference gene primers within the assay. To quantify the absolute abundance of each unique TCRbeta CDR3 rearrangement, sequence reads were collapsed and filtered. Productive Simpson clonality was computed per sample as the square root of Simpson's diversity index over productive rearrangements. What TCRdb holds here is the immuneACCESS table cut down to in-frame rearrangements. Part of the clones is not present; checked against another copy, under half of the missing clones reflect an unresolved V gene, and the others are unexplained. Clonal size and the V and J genes are those of that table, whereas D and trimming came from the DNA. The table for this sample lists roughly 250,000 clones; 85% to 90% of them were counted only once. The ten largest clones take up around 0.8% of the sample.

Whole blood was collected in K2EDTA tubes by collaborating institutions according to the institutions' own protocols. Collaborator samples were shipped for TCRbeta analysis as frozen whole blood, isolated PBMCs, or DNA extracted from either sample type. The CDR3 measures 15 amino acids from cysteine to phenylalanine. The entry retains the CDR3 DNA only, 45 bases that are in frame from base 1. Deletion took 5 bases off V and 5 bases off J, with a span of 18 bases between the germline ends. Per the germline V gene, SNHLY is the CDR1 and FYNNEI is the CDR2. Study-wide findings and limitations: How much clinical and demographic metadata was included differed by source and by participant, and the metadata was provided uncurated.

A single count supports this clone. Its antigen target is currently unknown. No much larger clone exists at a distance of one base, and base qualities are not known. Sequencing was performed on peripheral blood. The chain employs TRBV2 and TRBJ2-5; possibly the D gene is TRBD1, per 6 matching bases. The clonotype originates from a man aged 25 to 40 with acute or convalescent COVID-19. The CDR3 sequence is CASSPTQDSRETQYF. The sequence in DNA is TGTGCCAGCAGTCCCACCCAGGACAGTCGGGAGACCCAGTACTTC.